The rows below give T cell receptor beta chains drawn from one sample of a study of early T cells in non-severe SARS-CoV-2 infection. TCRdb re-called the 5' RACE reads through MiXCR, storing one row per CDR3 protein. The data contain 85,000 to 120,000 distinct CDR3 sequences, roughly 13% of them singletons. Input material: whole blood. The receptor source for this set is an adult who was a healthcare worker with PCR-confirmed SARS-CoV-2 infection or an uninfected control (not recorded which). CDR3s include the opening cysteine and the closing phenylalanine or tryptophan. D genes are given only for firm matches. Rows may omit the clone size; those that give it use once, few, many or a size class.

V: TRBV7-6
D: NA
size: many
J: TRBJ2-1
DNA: TGTGCCAGCAGTTTTAACCGGGACTACAATGAGCAGTTCTTC
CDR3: CASSFNRDYNEQFF

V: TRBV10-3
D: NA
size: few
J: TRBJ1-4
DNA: TGTGCCATCAGTGAAGGTCCCGCTGGGGATGAAAAACTGTTTTTT
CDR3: CAISEGPAGDEKLFF

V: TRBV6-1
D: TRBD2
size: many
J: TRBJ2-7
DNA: TGTGCCAGCACTGGGACTACTCTGTACGAGCAGTACTTC
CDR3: CASTGTTLYEQYF

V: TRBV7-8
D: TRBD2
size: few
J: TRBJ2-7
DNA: TGTGCCAGCAGCTTAGAACGACTAGCCCCCTACGAGCAGTACTTC
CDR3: CASSLERLAPYEQYF

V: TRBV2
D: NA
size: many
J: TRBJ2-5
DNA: TGTGCCAGCAGTGATTCGGAGTTGGAGACCCAGTACTTC
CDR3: CASSDSELETQYF

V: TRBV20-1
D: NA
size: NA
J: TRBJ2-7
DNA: TGCAGTGCTACCCGACGAGGTAGGCTTTTATCCCACGAGCAGTACTTC
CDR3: CSATRRGRLLSHEQYF

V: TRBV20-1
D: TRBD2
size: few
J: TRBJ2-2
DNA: TGCAGTGCTAGCAAGCGGGAGGGAGGTACCGGGGAGCTGTTTTTT
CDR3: CSASKREGGTGELFF

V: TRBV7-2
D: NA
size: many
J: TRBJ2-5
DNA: TGTGCCAGCAGCTTATCGACCATCCAAGAGACCCAGTACTTC
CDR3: CASSLSTIQETQYF

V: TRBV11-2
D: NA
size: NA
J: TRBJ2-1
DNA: TGTGCCAGCAGGACCAGGGATGAGCAGTTCTTC
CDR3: CASRTRDEQFF

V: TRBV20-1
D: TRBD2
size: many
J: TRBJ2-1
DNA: TGCAGTGCTGGTGGGACTAGCAGGTTCTTC
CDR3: CSAGGTSRFF

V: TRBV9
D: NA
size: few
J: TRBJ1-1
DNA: TGTGCCAGCAGCGCCGACCCCCTGATGGACACTGAAGCTTTCTTT
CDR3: CASSADPLMDTEAFF

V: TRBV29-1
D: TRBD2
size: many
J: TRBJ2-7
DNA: TGCAGTACCCTTAGCGGGAGGACCCACGAGCAGTACTTC
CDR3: CSTLSGRTHEQYF

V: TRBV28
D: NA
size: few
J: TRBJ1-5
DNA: TGTGCCAGCAGTCCTAGTCAGCCCCAGCATTTT
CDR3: CASSPSQPQHF

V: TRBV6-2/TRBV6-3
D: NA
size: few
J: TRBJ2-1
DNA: TGTGCCAGCAGCCCTAGTAGATCCTACAATGAGCAGTTCTTC
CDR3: CASSPSRSYNEQFF